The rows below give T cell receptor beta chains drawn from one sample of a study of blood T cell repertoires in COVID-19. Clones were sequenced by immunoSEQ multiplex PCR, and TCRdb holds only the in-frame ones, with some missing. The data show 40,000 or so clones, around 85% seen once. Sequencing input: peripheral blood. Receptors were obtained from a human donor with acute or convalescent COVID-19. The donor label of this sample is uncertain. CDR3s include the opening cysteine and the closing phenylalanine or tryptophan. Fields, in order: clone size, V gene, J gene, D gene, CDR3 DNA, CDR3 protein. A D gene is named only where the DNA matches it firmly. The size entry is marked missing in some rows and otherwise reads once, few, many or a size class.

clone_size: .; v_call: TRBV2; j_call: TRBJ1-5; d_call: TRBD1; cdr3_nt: TGTGCCAGCAGTGAAAGGGCAGGGGGCGTGTATAGCAATCAGCCCCAGCATTTT; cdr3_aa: CASSERAGGVYSNQPQHF
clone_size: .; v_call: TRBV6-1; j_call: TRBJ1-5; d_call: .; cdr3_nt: TGTGCCAGCAGTGATGGAGCGAGCAATCAGCCCCAGCATTTT; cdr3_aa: CASSDGASNQPQHF
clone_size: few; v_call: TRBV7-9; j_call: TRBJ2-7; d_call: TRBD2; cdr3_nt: TGTGCCAGCAGCCCGCGGGCTAGCGGAACCTACGAGCAGTACTTC; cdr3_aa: CASSPRASGTYEQYF
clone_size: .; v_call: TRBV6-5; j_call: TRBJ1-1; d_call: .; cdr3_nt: TGTGCCAGCAGTTACCTGACAACGAACACTGAAGCTTTCTTT; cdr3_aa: CASSYLTTNTEAFF
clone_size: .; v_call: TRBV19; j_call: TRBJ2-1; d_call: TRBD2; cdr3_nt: TGTGCCAGTAGTATTCATAAACTAGCGGGCGCATACAATGAGCAGTTCTTC; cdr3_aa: CASSIHKLAGAYNEQFF
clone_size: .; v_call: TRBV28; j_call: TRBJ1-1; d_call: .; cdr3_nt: TGTGCCAGCAGTCCCCTTACAGGGACCAAAGCTTTCTTT; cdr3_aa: CASSPLTGTKAFF
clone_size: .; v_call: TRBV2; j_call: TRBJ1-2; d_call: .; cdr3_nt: TGTGCCAGCAGTGGAAACGGTCGTGACTATGGCTACACCTTC; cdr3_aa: CASSGNGRDYGYTF
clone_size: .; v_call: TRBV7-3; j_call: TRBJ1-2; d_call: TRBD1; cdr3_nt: TGTGCCAGCAGCTTAGCCGGGACAGGGGACTATGGCTACACCTTC; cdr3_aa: CASSLAGTGDYGYTF
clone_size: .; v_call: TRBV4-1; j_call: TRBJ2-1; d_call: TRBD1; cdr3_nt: TGCGCCAGCAGCCAATCAGGACAGGCTGGCTACAATGAGCAGTTCTTC; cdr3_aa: CASSQSGQAGYNEQFF
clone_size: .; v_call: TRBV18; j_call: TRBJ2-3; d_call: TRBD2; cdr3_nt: TGTGCCAGCTCACCACGGACTAGCGGGGGACAGGTAGATACGCAGTATTTT; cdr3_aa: CASSPRTSGGQVDTQYF
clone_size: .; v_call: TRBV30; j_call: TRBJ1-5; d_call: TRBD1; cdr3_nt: TGTGCCTGGAGTGTAGCAGGGGGCGGGCAGCCCCAGCATTTT; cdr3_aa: CAWSVAGGGQPQHF
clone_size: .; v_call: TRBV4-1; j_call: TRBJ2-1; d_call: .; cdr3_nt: TGCGCCAGCAGCCATCGACAGAACTACAATGAGCAGTTCTTC; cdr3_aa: CASSHRQNYNEQFF
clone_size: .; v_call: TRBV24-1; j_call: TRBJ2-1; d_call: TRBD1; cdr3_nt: TGTGCCACCAGTGGACAGGGTGGGCGTGAGCAGTTCTTC; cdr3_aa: CATSGQGGREQFF
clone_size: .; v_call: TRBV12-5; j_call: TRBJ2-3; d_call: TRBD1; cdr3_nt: TGTGCTAGTGGTCCCAGGGGGCAGGGCACAGATACGCAGTATTTT; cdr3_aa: CASGPRGQGTDTQYF
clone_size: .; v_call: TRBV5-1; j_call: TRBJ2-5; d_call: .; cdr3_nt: TGCGCCAGCAGCACCGGGACACCCCAAGAGACCCAGTACTTC; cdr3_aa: CASSTGTPQETQYF
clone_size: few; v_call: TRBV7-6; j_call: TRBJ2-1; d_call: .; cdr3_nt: TGTGCCAGCAGCTTAGGGACACCAAGGGACAATGAGCAGTTCTTC; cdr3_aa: CASSLGTPRDNEQFF
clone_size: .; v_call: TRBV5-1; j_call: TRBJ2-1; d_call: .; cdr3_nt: TGCGCCAGCCATCTACAGGAAATCTACAATGAGCAGTTCTTC; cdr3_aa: CASHLQEIYNEQFF
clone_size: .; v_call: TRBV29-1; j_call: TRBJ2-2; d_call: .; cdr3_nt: TGCAGCGTTGAAGATCGAGCAGACTCGAACACCGGGGAGCTGTTTTTT; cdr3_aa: CSVEDRADSNTGELFF
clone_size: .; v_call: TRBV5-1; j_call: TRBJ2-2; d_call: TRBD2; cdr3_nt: TGCGCCAGCAGCGCGATAGCGGGAGACGACACCGGGGAGCTGTTTTTT; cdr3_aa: CASSAIAGDDTGELFF
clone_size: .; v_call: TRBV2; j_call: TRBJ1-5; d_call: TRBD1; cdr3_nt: TGTGCCAGCAGGCCGACAGGGGTTCGCAATCAGCCCCAGCATTTT; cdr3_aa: CASRPTGVRNQPQHF
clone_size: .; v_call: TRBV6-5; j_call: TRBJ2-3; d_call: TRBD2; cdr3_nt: TGTGCCAGCAGGCCCGCGGGGGGGTTGGTAGATACGCAGTATTTT; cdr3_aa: CASRPAGGLVDTQYF
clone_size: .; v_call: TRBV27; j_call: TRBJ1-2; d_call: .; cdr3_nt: TGTGCCAGCAGTTTTGGAAGAGGACAGCTACTCTATGGCTACACCTTC; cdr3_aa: CASSFGRGQLLYGYTF
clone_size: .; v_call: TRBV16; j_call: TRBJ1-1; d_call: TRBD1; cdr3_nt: TGTGCCAGCAGCCAATCAACAGGGGCCACTGAAGCTTTCTTT; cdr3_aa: CASSQSTGATEAFF
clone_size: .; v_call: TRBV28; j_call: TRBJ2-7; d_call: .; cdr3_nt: TGTGCCAGCAGTTTAGGTCCAGCTCCGGGCGAGCAGTACTTC; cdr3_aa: CASSLGPAPGEQYF
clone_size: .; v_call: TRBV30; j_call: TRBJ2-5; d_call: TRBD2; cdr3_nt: TGTGCCTGGACCCGAGCTAGCGGGGGGGCGGAGACCCAGTACTTC; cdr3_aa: CAWTRASGGAETQYF
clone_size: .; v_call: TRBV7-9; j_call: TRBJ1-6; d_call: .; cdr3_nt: TGTGCCAGCAGCTTAGCGACAGGCCATAATTCACCCCTCCACTTT; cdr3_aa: CASSLATGHNSPLHF
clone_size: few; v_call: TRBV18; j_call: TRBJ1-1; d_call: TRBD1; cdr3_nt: TGTGCCAGCTCACCACCGGGGACAGGGTCTGAAGCTTTCTTT; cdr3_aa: CASSPPGTGSEAFF
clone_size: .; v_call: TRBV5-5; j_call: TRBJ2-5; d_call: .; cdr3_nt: TGTGCCAGCAGCTTGCAACTTGAGGGAGCTAGGACCCAGTACTTC; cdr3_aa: CASSLQLEGARTQYF
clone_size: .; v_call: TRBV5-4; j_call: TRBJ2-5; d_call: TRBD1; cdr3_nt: TGTGCCAGCAGCTCGGACAGGGAGGAGACCCAGTACTTC; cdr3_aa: CASSSDREETQYF
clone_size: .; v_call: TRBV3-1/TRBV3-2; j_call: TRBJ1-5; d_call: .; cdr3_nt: TGTGCCAGCAGCCATTCAGGGGATAGCAATCAGCCCCAGCATTTT; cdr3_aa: CASSHSGDSNQPQHF
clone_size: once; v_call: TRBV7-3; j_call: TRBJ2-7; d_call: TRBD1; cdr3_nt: TGTGCCAGCAGCCGAACCGGGACAGGATCCTACGAGCAGTACTTC; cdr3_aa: CASSRTGTGSYEQYF
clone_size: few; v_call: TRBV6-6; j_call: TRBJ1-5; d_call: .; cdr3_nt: TGTGCCAGCCTACTTAGTGGGAGTCAGCCCCAGCATTTT; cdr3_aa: CASLLSGSQPQHF
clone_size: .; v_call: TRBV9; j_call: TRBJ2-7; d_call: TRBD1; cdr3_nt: TGTGCCAGCAGCCCACGAACCTGGACAGGGGGCGAGCAGTACTTC; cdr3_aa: CASSPRTWTGGEQYF
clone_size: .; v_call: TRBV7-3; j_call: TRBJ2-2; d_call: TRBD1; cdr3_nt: TGTGCCAGCAGCCCTAAAGGGGGCAGGGGACACGGGGAGCTGTTTTTT; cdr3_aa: CASSPKGGRGHGELFF
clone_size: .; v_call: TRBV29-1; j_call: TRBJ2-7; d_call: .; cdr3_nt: TGCAGCGTCCTACCGACAGGCCCGGTCTACGAGCAGTACTTC; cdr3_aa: CSVLPTGPVYEQYF
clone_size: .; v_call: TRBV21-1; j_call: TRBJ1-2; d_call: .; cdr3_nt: TGTGCCAGCAGCCAGACAGGGCCTGTTGGCTACACCTTC; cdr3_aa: CASSQTGPVGYTF
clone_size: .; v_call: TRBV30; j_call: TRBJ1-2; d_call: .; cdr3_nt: TGTGCCTGGAGGTTGGGGGAGGGGAACTATGGCTACACCTTC; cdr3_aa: CAWRLGEGNYGYTF
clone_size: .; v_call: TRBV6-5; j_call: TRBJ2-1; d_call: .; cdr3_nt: TGTGCCAGCAGGCAGGAGGGGGGGCGCGGCAATGAGCAGTTCTTC; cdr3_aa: CASRQEGGRGNEQFF
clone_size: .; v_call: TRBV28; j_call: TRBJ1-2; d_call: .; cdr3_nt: TGTGCCAGCAGTCCAAGAGATTATGGCTACACCTTC; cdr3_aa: CASSPRDYGYTF
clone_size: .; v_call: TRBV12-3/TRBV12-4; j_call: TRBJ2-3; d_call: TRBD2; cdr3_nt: TGTGCCGCTAGCGGAGAAAGCACAGATACGCAGTATTTT; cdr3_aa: CAASGESTDTQYF
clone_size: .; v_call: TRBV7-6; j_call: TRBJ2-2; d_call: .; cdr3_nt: TGTGCCAGCAGGCTAGACAGGTCGGCGAACACCGGGGAGCTGTTTTTT; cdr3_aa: CASRLDRSANTGELFF
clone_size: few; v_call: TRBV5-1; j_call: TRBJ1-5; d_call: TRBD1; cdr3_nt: TGCGCCAGCAGCCCGGGACAGAACAATCAGCCCCAGCATTTT; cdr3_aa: CASSPGQNNQPQHF
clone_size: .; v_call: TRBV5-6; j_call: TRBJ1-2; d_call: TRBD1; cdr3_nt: TGTGCCAGCAGCGACAGGGTAATCAACTATGGCTACACCTTC; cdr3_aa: CASSDRVINYGYTF
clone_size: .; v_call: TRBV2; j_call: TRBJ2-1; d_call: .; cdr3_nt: TGTGCCAGCAGGCTTTACCTCGACTCTCACTACAATGAGCAGTTCTTC; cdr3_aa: CASRLYLDSHYNEQFF
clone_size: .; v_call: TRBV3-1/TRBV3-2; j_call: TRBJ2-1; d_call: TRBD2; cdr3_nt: TGTGCCAGCAGCTCTCACGGGAGGAGGGGAGGGTCCTACAATGAGCAGTTCTTC; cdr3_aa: CASSSHGRRGGSYNEQFF
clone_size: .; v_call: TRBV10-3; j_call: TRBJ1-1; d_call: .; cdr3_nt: TGTGCCATGCGGGGCAGAATGAACACTGAAGCTTTCTTT; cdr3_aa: CAMRGRMNTEAFF
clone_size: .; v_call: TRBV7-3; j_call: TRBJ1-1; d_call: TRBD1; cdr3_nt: TGTGCCAGCAGCAAATCGGGACAGACAAACACTGAAGCTTTCTTT; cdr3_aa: CASSKSGQTNTEAFF